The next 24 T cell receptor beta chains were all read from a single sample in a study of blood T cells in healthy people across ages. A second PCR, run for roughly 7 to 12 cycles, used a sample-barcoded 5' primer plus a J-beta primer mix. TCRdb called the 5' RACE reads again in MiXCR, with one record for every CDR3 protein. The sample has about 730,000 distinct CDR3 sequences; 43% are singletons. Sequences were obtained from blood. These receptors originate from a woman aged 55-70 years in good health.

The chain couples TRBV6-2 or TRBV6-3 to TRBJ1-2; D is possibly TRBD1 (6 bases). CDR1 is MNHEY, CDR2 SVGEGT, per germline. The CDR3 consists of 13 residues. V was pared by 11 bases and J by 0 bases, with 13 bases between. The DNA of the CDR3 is TGTGCCGGGGACAACAGAGCTAACTATGGCTACACCTTC. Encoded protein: CAGDNRANYGYTF.

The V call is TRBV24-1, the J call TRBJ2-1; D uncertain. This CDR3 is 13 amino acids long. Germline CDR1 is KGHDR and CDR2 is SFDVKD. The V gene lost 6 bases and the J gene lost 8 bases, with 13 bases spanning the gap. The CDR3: CATSSYRADEQFF. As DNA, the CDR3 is TGTGCCACCAGTTCTTACCGGGCGGATGAGCAGTTCTTC.

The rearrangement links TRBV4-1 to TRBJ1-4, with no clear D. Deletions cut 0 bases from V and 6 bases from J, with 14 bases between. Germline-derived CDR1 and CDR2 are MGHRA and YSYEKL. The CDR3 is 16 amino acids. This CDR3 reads CASSQEEADRHEKLFF. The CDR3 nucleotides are TGCGCCAGCAGCCAAGAGGAGGCAGACCGACATGAAAAACTGTTTTTT.

The CDR3 spells CASSSQGPPSTDTQYF. The CDR3 DNA is TGTGCCAGCAGCTCCCAGGGCCCCCCTAGCACAGATACGCAGTATTTT. The V call is TRBV11-3, the J call TRBJ2-3; a possible D gene is TRBD1 (5 bases). The V and J ends lost 4 bases and 0 bases respectively, with 14 bases between them. Germline values: CDR1 SGHNT, CDR2 YENEEA. This CDR3 region has 16 residues. The full variable domain, in which reference TRBV11-3 and TRBJ2-3 provide the parts outside the CDR3, is EAGVVQSPRYKIIEKKQPVAFWCNPISGHNTLYWYLQNLGQGPELLIRYENEEAVDDSQLPKDRFSAERLKGVDSTLKIQPAELGDSAVYLCASSSQGPPSTDTQYFGPGTRLTVL.

CDR3 nucleotides: TGTGCCAGCCGGACAGGGGCCCAGCCCCAGCATTTT. This encodes CASRTGAQPQHF. V usage is TRBV27 and J usage is TRBJ1-5; TRBD1 matches 9 bases. CDR3 length: 12 amino acids. Looked up from germline, CDR1 is MNHEY and CDR2 is SMNVEV (reference sequence). Trimming at V came to 8 bases and at J to 7 bases, leaving 3 bases not matched to a gene.

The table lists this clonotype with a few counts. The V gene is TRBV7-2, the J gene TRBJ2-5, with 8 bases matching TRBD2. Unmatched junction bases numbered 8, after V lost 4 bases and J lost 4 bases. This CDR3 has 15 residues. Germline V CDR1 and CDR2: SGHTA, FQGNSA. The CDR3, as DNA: TGTGCCAGCAGCTCACTCTCGGCGGGGGGAGAGACCCAGTACTTC. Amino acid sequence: CASSSLSAGGETQYF.

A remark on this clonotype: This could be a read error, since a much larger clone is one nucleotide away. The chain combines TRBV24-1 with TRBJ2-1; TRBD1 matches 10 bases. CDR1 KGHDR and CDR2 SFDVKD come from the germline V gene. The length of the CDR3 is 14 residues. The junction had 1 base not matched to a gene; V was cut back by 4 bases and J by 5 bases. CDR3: CATSDGTGDNEQFF. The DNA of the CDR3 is TGTGCCACCAGTGACGGGACAGGGGACAATGAGCAGTTCTTC.

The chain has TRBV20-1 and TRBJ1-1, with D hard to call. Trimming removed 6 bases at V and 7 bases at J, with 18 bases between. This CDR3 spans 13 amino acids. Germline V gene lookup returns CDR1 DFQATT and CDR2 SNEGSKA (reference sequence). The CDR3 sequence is CSASPRPTLEAFF. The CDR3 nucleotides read TGCAGTGCCAGTCCGCGGCCGACTCTTGAAGCTTTCTTT.

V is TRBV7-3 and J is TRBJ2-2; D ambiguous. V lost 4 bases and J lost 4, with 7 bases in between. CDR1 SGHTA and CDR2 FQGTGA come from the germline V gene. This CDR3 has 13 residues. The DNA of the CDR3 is TGTGCCAGCAGCTCGTCTGGCACCGGGGAGCTGTTTTTT. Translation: CASSSSGTGELFF.

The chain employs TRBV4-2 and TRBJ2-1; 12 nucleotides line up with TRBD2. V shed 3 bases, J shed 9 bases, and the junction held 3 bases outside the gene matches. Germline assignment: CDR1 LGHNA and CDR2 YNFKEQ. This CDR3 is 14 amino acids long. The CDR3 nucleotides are TGTGCCAGCAGCCATGCACTAGCGGGGGGTGAGCAGTTCTTC. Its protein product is CASSHALAGGEQFF.

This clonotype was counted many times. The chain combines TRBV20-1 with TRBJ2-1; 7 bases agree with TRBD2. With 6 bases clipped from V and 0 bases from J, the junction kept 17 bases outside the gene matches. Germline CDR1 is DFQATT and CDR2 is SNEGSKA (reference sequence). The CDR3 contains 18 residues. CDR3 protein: CSAAPGLNLFSSYNEQFF. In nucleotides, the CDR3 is TGCAGTGCAGCTCCGGGACTAAATTTGTTTAGCTCCTACAATGAGCAGTTCTTC.

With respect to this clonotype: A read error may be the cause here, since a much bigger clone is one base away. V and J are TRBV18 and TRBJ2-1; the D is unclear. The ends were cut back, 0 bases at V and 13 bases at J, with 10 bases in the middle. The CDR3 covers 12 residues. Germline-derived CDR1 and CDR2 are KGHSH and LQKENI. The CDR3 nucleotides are TGTGCCAGCTCACCACCGCAGGAGACCCAGTTCTTC. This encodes CASSPPQETQFF.

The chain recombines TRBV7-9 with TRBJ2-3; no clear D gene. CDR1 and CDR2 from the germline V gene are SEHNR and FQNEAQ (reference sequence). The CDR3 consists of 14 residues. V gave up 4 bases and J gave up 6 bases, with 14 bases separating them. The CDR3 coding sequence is TGTGCCAGCAGCTACCCTCGGGCGGCGGATACGCAGTATTTT. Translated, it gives CASSYPRAADTQYF.

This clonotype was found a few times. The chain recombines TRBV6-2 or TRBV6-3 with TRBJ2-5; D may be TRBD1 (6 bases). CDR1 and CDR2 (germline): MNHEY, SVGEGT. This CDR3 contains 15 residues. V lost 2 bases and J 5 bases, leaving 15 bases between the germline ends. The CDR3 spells CASSYGSGDEETQYF. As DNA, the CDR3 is TGTGCCAGCAGTTACGGGTCAGGGGATGAGGAGACCCAGTACTTC.

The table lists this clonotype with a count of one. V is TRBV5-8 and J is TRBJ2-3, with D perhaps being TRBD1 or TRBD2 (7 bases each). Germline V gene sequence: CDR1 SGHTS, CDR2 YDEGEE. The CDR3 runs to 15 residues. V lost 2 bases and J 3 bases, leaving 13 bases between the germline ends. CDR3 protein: CASSLYRGGTDTQYF. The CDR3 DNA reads TGTGCCAGCAGCTTATACAGGGGAGGGACAGATACGCAGTATTTT.

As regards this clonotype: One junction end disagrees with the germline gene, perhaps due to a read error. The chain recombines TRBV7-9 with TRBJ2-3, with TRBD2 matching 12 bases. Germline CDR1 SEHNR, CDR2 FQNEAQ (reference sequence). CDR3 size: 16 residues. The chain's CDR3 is CASSLHGLAGPETQYF. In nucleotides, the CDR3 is TGTGCCAGCAGCTTACACGGACTAGCGGGGCCAGAGACGCAGTATTTT.

CDR3 nucleotides: TGCAGTGCGAAGCCCCAATCCGGGTCGAAGATAGGGCAAGAGACCCAGTACTTC. It yields the protein CSAKPQSGSKIGQETQYF. The J gene is TRBJ2-5, the V gene TRBV20-1; D is unresolved. The CDR3 contains 18 residues. Trimming removed 6 bases at V and 2 bases at J, with 28 bases between. In germline, CDR1 is DFQATT, CDR2 SNEGSKA (reference sequence).

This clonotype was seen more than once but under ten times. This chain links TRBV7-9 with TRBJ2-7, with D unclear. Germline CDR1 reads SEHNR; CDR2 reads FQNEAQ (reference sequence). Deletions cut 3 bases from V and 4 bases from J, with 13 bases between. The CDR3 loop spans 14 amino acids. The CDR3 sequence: CASSFTTPKYEQYF. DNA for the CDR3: TGTGCCAGCAGCTTCACAACGCCTAAATACGAGCAGTACTTC.

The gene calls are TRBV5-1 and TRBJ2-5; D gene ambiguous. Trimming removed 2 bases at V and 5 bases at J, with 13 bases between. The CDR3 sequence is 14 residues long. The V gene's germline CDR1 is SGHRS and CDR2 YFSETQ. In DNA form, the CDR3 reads TGCGCCAGCAGCTTCTCCCAGATCGGGGAGACCCAGTACTTC. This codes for CASSFSQIGETQYF.

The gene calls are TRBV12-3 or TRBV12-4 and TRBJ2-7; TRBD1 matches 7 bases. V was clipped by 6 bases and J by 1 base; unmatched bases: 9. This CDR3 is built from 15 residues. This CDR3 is CASRDDRVNSYEQYF. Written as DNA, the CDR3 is TGTGCCAGCAGAGATGACAGGGTAAATTCCTACGAGCAGTACTTC.

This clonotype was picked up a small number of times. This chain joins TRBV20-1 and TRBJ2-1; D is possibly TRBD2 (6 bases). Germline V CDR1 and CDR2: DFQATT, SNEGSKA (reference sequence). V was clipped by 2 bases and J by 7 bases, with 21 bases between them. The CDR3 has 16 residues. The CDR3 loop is CSARSAGTPGGNEQFF. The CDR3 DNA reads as TGCAGTGCTAGAAGCGCCGGGACTCCAGGCGGGAATGAGCAGTTCTTC.

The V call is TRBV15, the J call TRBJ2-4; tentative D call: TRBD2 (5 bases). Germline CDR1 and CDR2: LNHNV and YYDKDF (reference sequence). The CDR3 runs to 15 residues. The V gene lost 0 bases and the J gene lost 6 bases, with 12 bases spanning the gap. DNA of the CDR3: TGTGCCACCAGCAGAGATCGCGGACTGCCAAACATTCAGTACTTC. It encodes CATSRDRGLPNIQYF.

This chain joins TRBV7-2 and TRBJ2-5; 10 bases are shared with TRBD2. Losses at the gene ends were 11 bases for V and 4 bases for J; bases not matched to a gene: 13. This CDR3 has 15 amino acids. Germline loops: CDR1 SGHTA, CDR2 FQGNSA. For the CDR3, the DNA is TGTGCCTTGGGAGGAGCGGGGGGGAGCTTAGAGACCCAGTACTTC. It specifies CALGGAGGSLETQYF.

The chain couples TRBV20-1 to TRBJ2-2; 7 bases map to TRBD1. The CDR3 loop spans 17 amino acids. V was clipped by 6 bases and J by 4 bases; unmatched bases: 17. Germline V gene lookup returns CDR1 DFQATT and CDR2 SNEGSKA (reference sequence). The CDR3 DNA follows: TGCAGTGCCTCATTATCCTGGGACAGCCCCCGCACCGGGGAGCTGTTTTTT. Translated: CSASLSWDSPRTGELFF.